This TCR beta chain was captured by sequencing in a study of blood T cell repertoires in COVID-19. Across the whole study: Sites across the United States, Italy and Spain contributed samples from acute and convalescent COVID-19. T cells, B-cell-depleted T cells, or PBMCs provided the cDNA or gDNA that served as material.

Source study methods: Reference gene primers were amplified, and this amplification served to estimate nucleated cell counts. Profiling relied on immunoSEQ multiplex PCR, and the TCRdb table lists in-frame clones only, not all of them. V, J and clone size derive from that table, while D and trimming were established from the DNA sequence. Of 95,000 to 120,000 clones listed, about 88% are singletons. The source of this sequence is a man between 40 and 49 years old with acute or convalescent COVID-19. Source material: peripheral blood.

The CDR3 protein is CASSVQVASQPQHF. Here the CDR3 DNA reads TGTGCCAGTAGTGTACAGGTGGCGAGTCAGCCCCAGCATTTT. This chain connects TRBV19 to TRBJ1-5, with D perhaps TRBD1 (5 bases). Trimming stripped 5 bases from V and 6 bases from J, with 14 bases between. The CDR3 contains 14 residues. CDR1 and CDR2 (germline): LNHDA, SQIVND (reference sequence). Combining the CDR3 with reference TRBV19 and TRBJ1-5 gives the whole variable domain DGGITQSPKYLFRKEGQNVTLSCEQNLNHDAMYWYRQDPGQGLRLIYYSQIVNDFQKGDIAEGYSVSREKKESFPLTVTSAQKNPTAFYLCASSVQVASQPQHFGDGTRLSIL.